These T cell receptor beta chains were read from a single sample in a study of T cell responses to AZD1222 COVID-19 vaccine. This table comes from immunoSEQ multiplex PCR, and its TCRdb copy is limited to in-frame clones, with some not included. In the table there are over 65,000 clones, 88% of which are singletons. The sequencing used peripheral blood, collected 28 days after the second AZD1222 dose. These receptor sequences come from an adult who received the AZD1222 COVID-19 vaccine. The conserved cysteine and the conserved F or W are not part of the CDR3 here.

>TRBV7-2|TRBJ2-1
ASSLVPGLQYNEQF
>TRBV7-2|TRBJ2-5
ASSLVEGTQY
>TRBV4-1|TRBJ1-5
ASSLRGNQPQH
>TRBV6-4|TRBJ2-1
ASSPSSGSPSEQF
>TRBV19|TRBJ1-1
ASSMMQGTEAF
>TRBV2|TRBJ1-5
ASSASGLYQPQH
>TRBV19|TRBJ1-1
ASSLDYRGNPEAF
>TRBV6-5|TRBJ1-2
ASSYSNSPNGYT
>TRBV3-1/TRBV3-2|TRBJ2-5
ASSQVLSLQETQY
>TRBV7-9|TRBJ2-5
ASSAPSEETQY
>TRBV5-1|TRBJ1-1
ASSLNTGRVNTEAF
>TRBV28|TRBJ1-5
ASSVSGPYNQPQH
>TRBV19|TRBJ1-5
ASSITGALNSNQPQH
>TRBV12-3/TRBV12-4|TRBJ2-7
ASSLGTYEQY
>TRBV2|TRBJ2-1
ASIERSSSYNEQF
>TRBV10-1|TRBJ2-6
ASGGQTNSGANVLT